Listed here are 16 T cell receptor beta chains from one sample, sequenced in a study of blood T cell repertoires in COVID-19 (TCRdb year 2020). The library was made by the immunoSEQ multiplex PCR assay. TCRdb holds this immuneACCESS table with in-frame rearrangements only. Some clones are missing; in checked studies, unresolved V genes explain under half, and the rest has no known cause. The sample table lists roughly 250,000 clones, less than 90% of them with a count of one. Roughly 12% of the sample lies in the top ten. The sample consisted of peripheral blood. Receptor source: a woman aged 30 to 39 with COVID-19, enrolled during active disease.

The CDR3 DNA is TGTGCCAGCAGTTTCGTCAATGGCCGGGGCACCATATATTTT. Translated: CASSFVNGRGTIYF. V gene TRBV6-5 combines with J gene TRBJ1-3; unclear D gene. The CDR3 loop spans 14 amino acids. Germline V lookup: CDR1 MNHEY, CDR2 SVGAGI. V dropped 4 bases and J dropped 9 bases, with 16 bases sitting between them.

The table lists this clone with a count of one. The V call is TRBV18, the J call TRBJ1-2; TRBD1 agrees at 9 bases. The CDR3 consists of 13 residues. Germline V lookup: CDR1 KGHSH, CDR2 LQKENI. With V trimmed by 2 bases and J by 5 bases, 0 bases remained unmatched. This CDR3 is CASSPDRGYGYTF. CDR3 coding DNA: TGTGCCAGCTCACCAGACAGGGGGTATGGCTACACCTTC.

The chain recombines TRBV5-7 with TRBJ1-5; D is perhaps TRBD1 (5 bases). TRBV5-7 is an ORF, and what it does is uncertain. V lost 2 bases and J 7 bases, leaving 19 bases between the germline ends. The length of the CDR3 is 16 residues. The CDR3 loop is CASSFACGAPVQPQHF. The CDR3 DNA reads TGTGCCAGCAGCTTTGCGTGCGGGGCTCCGGTACAGCCCCAGCATTTT.

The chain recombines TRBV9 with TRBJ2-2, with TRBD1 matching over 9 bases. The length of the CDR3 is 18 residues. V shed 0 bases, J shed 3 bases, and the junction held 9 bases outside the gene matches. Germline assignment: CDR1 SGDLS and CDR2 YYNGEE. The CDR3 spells CASSVARTGVRDTGELFF. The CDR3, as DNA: TGTGCCAGCAGCGTAGCACGGACAGGGGTACGGGACACCGGGGAGCTGTTTTTT.

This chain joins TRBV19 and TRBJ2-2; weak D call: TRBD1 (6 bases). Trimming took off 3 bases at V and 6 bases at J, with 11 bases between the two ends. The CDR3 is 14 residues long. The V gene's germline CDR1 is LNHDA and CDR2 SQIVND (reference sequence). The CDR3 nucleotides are TGTGCCAGTAGTATTGGGGGCTGGGCCGGGGAGCTGTTTTTT. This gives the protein CASSIGGWAGELFF.

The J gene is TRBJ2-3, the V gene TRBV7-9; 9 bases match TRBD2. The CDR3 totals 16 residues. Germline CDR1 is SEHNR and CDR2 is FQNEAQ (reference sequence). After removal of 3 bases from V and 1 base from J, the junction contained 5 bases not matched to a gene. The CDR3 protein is CASSFTSGPRTDTQYF. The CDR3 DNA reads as TGTGCCAGCAGCTTCACTAGCGGGCCCCGCACAGATACGCAGTATTTT.

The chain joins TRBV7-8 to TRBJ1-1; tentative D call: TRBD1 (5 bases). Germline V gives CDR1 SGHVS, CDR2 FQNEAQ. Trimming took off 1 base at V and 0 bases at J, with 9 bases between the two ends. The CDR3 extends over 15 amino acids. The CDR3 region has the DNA TGTGCCAGCAGCTTAGGGGGGGGAATGAACACTGAAGCTTTCTTT. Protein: CASSLGGGMNTEAFF. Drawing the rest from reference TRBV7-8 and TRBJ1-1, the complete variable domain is GAGVSQSPRYKVAKRGQDVALRCDPISGHVSLFWYQQALGQGPEFLTYFQNEAQLDKSGLPSDRFFAERPEGSVSTLKIQRTQQEDSAVYLCASSLGGGMNTEAFFGQGTRLTVV.

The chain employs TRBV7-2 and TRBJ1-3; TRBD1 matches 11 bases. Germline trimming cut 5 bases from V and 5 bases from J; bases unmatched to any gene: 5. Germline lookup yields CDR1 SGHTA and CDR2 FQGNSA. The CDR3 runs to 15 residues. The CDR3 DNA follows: TGTGCCAGCAGCCTGGGGACAGGGGGACGAAACACCATATATTTT. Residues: CASSLGTGGRNTIYF. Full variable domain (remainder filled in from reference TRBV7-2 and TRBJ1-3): GAGVSQSPSNKVTEKGKDVELRCDPISGHTALYWYRQSLGQGLEFLIYFQGNSAPDKSGLPSDRFSAERTGGSVSTLTIQRTQQEDSAVYLCASSLGTGGRNTIYFGEGSWLTVV.

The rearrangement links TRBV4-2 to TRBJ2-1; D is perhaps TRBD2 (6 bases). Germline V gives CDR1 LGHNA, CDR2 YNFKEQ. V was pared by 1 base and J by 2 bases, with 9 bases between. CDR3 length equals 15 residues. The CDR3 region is CASSQGAGPYNEQFF. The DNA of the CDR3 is TGTGCCAGCAGCCAAGGGGCGGGGCCCTACAATGAGCAGTTCTTC.

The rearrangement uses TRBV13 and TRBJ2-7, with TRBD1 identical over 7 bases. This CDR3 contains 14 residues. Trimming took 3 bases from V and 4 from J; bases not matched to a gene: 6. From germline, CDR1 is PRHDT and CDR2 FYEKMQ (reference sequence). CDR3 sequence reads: CASSLTGTAYEQYF. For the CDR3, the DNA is TGTGCCAGCAGCTTGACCGGGACAGCGTACGAGCAGTACTTC. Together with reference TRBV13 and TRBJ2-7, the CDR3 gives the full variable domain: AAGVIQSPRHLIKEKRETATLKCYPIPRHDTVYWYQQGPGQDPQFLISFYEKMQSDKGSIPDRFSAQQFSDYHSELNMSSLELGDSALYFCASSLTGTAYEQYFGPGTRLTVT.

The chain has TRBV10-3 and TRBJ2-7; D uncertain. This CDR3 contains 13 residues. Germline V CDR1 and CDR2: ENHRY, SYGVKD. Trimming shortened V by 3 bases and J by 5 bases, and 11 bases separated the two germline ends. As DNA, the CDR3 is TGTGCCATCAGTGACGTCGGGTCTCACGAGCAGTACTTC. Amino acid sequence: CAISDVGSHEQYF.

The CDR3 DNA is TGTGCCAGCAGTCCGGGGGTCCTCGCTGAAGCTTTCTTT. Its protein product is CASSPGVLAEAFF. The chain couples TRBV12-3 or TRBV12-4 to TRBJ1-1; possibly TRBD1 for D (5 bases). This CDR3 contains 13 residues. Trimming stripped 5 bases from V and 6 bases from J, with 13 bases between.

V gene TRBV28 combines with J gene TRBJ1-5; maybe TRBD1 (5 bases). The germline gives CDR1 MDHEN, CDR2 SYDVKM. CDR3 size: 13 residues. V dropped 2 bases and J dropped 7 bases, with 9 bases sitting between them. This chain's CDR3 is CASSLGGEQPQHF. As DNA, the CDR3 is TGTGCCAGCAGTTTAGGAGGGGAGCAGCCCCAGCATTTT. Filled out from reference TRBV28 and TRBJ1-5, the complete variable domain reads DVKVTQSSRYLVKRTGEKVFLECVQDMDHENMFWYRQDPGLGLRLIYFSYDVKMKEKGDIPEGYSVSREKKERFSLILESASTNQTSMYLCASSLGGEQPQHFGDGTRLSIL.

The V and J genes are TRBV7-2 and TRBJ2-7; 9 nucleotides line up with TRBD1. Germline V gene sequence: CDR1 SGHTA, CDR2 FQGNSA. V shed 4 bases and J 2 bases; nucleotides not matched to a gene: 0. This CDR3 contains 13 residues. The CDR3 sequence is CASSWDRAYEQYF. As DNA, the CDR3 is TGTGCCAGCAGCTGGGACAGGGCCTACGAGCAGTACTTC.

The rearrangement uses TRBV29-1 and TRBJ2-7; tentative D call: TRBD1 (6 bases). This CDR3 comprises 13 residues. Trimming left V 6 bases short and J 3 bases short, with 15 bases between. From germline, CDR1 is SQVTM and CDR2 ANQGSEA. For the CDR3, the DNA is TGCAGCGTCGCATTTACAGGGAACTACGAGCAGTACTTC. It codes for CSVAFTGNYEQYF.

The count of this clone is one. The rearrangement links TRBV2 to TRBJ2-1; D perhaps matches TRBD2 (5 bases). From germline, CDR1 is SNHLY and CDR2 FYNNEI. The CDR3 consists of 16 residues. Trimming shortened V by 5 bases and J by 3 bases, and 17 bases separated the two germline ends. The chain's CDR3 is CASSPRGLRRYNEQFF. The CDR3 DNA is TGTGCCAGCAGTCCCCGGGGTCTGCGCCGCTACAATGAGCAGTTCTTC.